What follows are 21 T cell receptor beta chains derived from one specimen sequenced in a study of T-cell reconstitution after alpha-beta-depleted transplantation in children. A TCRbeta library incorporating unique molecular identifiers was prepared. In TCRdb, the PCR reads were re-called with MiXCR into one record per CDR3 protein. The top ten clones hold around two fifths of a sample with about 210,000 distinct CDR3 sequences, approximately 15% of them seen once. The sample here was PBMCs, mostly from graft donor cells, taken 360 days after TCRalphabeta/CD19-depleted stem cell transplant. The receptors were sampled from a male patient aged 2-15 years who had a stem cell transplant for acute lymphoblastic leukemia, so the T cells may come from the graft donor.

This CDR3 reads CASSEWNFGNYGYTF. The CDR3 bases are TGTGCCAGCAGTGAATGGAACTTTGGGAACTATGGCTACACCTTC. The chain couples TRBV2 to TRBJ1-2; no clear D gene. The germline gives CDR1 SNHLY, CDR2 FYNNEI. This CDR3 contains 15 residues. V was shortened by 2 bases and J by 2 bases, with 12 bases between the two germline ends.

This clonotype was counted a few times. V gene TRBV7-2 combines with J gene TRBJ2-3; the D is unclear. The CDR3 contains 15 residues. Germline V lookup: CDR1 SGHTA, CDR2 FQGNSA. The V end was cut by 6 bases, the J end by 2 bases, with 15 bases between. Here the CDR3 DNA reads TGTGCCAGCAGAAAGCTTCGGGCTAACACAGATACGCAGTATTTT. This sequence encodes CASRKLRANTDTQYF. Using reference TRBV7-2 and TRBJ2-3 for the parts outside the CDR3, the full variable domain is GAGVSQSPSNKVTEKGKDVELRCDPISGHTALYWYRQSLGQGLEFLIYFQGNSAPDKSGLPSDRFSAERTGGSVSTLTIQRTQQEDSAVYLCASRKLRANTDTQYFGPGTRLTVL.

DNA for the CDR3: TGCGCCAGCAGCTCCTTAGCCCAAGAGACCCAGTACTTC. Translated, it gives CASSSLAQETQYF. The chain employs TRBV5-1 and TRBJ2-5; D is unclear. Per germline, CDR1 SGHRS and CDR2 YFSETQ. Trimming left V 3 bases short and J 1 base short, with 7 bases between. The CDR3 runs to 13 residues.

The V and J genes are TRBV6-2 or TRBV6-3 and TRBJ2-3, with D possibly TRBD2 on 6 matching bases. Germline assignment: CDR1 MNHEY and CDR2 SVGEGT. The CDR3 sequence is 14 residues long. Trimming pared 6 bases from V and 2 bases from J, leaving 12 bases between. In DNA form, the CDR3 reads TGTGCCAGCAGCCCGCGGGACCTCACAGATACGCAGTATTTT. Translating gives CASSPRDLTDTQYF.

The chain employs TRBV7-8 and TRBJ2-7, with TRBD2 identical over 9 bases. In germline, CDR1 is SGHVS, CDR2 FQNEAQ. The junction had 8 bases not matched to a gene; V was cut back by 1 base and J by 1 base. The CDR3 is made up of 17 amino acids. CDR3 protein: CASSLDGGGAVSYEQYF. The CDR3 coding sequence is TGTGCCAGCAGCTTAGACGGCGGGGGGGCCGTTTCCTACGAGCAGTACTTC.

This clonotype was counted only a few times. The gene calls are TRBV6-2 or TRBV6-3 and TRBJ2-6; weak D call: TRBD2 (6 bases). From germline, CDR1 is MNHEY and CDR2 SVGEGT. V was pared by 6 bases and J by 2 bases, with 11 bases between. The CDR3 sequence is 15 residues long. The CDR3, as DNA: TGTGCCAGCAGCCATAGACTAGCTGGGGCCAACGTCCTGACTTTC. This translates into CASSHRLAGANVLTF.

The chain carries TRBV27 and TRBJ2-4; D ambiguous. Trimming took 3 bases from V and 8 from J, leaving 11 bases between them. The CDR3 is 13 residues long. The germline V gene encodes CDR1 MNHEY and CDR2 SMNVEV (reference sequence). The CDR3: CASSLYADYIQYF. Written as DNA, the CDR3 is TGTGCCAGCAGTTTGTACGCCGACTACATTCAGTACTTC.

The chain uses TRBV13 and TRBJ2-1; 11 nucleotides align to TRBD2. From germline, CDR1 is PRHDT and CDR2 FYEKMQ (reference sequence). The CDR3 runs 17 residues. After removal of 5 bases from V and 9 bases from J, the junction contained 15 bases not matched to a gene. The CDR3 region is CASSETLTPGLAAEQFF. The CDR3 bases are TGTGCCAGCAGCGAGACACTGACCCCGGGACTAGCGGCTGAGCAGTTCTTC.

J is TRBJ2-5 and V is TRBV5-1, with 11 bases identical to TRBD1. V dropped 3 bases and J dropped 4; count of bases not matched to a gene: 8. The CDR3 loop spans 16 amino acids. The germline CDR1 and CDR2 sequences are SGHRS and YFSETQ. CDR3 sequence: CASSSWTGGGSETQYF. CDR3 bases: TGCGCCAGCAGCTCATGGACAGGGGGCGGTTCAGAGACCCAGTACTTC.

V and J are TRBV5-1 and TRBJ1-4; D unclear. Germline V CDR1 and CDR2: SGHRS, YFSETQ. The CDR3 totals 16 residues. Trimming removed 3 bases at V and 5 bases at J, with 17 bases between. CDR3 DNA sequence: TGCGCCAGCAGCTCTTCGACGGGTCCCAAAAATGAAAAACTGTTTTTT. Translating gives CASSSSTGPKNEKLFF. The variable domain in full, completed from reference TRBV5-1 and TRBJ1-4, reads KAGVTQTPRYLIKTRGQQVTLSCSPISGHRSVSWYQQTPGQGLQFLFEYFSETQRNKGNFPGRFSGRQFSNSRSEMNVSTLELGDSALYLCASSSSTGPKNEKLFFGSGTQLSVL.

This chain links TRBV12-3 or TRBV12-4 with TRBJ2-7; tentative D call: TRBD1 (6 bases). V lost 3 bases, J lost 5 bases, and 11 bases lay in between. CDR3 size: 13 residues. CDR3 DNA sequence: TGTGCCAGCAGTTTTAACAGGGCCCACGAGCAGTACTTC. It is translated as CASSFNRAHEQYF.

The DNA of the CDR3 is TGTGCCAGCTCACCAGTTCGGGGACGGAACACTGAAGCTTTCTTT. Its protein is CASSPVRGRNTEAFF. The chain is built from TRBV18 and TRBJ1-1, with TRBD1 as a possible D gene (5 bases). Trimming cost V 2 bases and J 1 base, with 11 bases left between them. The CDR3 consists of 15 residues. CDR1 and CDR2 (germline): KGHSH, LQKENI.

Comments on this clonotype: Germline is not matched at one junction end, which may reflect a read error. The CDR3 loop is CASRTSGTMDIQHF. Here the CDR3 DNA reads TGTGCCAGCAGGACCTCCGGGACAATGGACATTCAGCACTTC. V and J are TRBV12-3 or TRBV12-4 and TRBJ2-4; D perhaps matches TRBD1 (6 bases). CDR3 size: 14 residues.

This clonotype was counted only a few times. The genes are TRBV5-6 and TRBJ1-1, with D unclear. This CDR3 has 15 residues. Germline V lookup: CDR1 SGHDT, CDR2 YYEEEE. With 2 bases removed from V and 1 base from J, the gap between germline ends came to 12 bases. The DNA for the CDR3 is TGTGCCAGCAGCTTCCTGACCGACTCGAACACTGAAGCTTTCTTT. It translates to CASSFLTDSNTEAFF.

The V gene is TRBV7-8, the J gene TRBJ2-3, with 10 bases matching TRBD2. CDR3 length: 18 residues. The germline V gene has CDR1 SGHVS and CDR2 FQNEAQ. After removal of 5 bases from V and 3 bases from J, the junction contained 14 bases not matched to a gene. The CDR3 DNA sequence: TGTGCCAGCAGCGACCCCTCATTTTCTAGCGGGGGTACAGATACGCAGTATTTT. This gives the protein CASSDPSFSSGGTDTQYF. Using reference TRBV7-8 and TRBJ2-3 for the parts outside the CDR3, the full variable domain is GAGVSQSPRYKVAKRGQDVALRCDPISGHVSLFWYQQALGQGPEFLTYFQNEAQLDKSGLPSDRFFAERPEGSVSTLKIQRTQQEDSAVYLCASSDPSFSSGGTDTQYFGPGTRLTVL.

The V and J genes are TRBV20-1 and TRBJ1-1, with D maybe TRBD1 (6 bases). Trimming took off 4 bases at V and 1 base at J, with 13 bases between the two ends. Germline-derived CDR1 and CDR2 are DFQATT and SNEGSKA (reference sequence). This CDR3 has 14 residues. This CDR3 is CSAISPRGNTEAFF. CDR3 nucleotide sequence: TGCAGTGCTATATCTCCCAGGGGGAACACTGAAGCTTTCTTT.

Regarding this clonotype: The junction departs from germline at one end; a sequencing error may be responsible. The genes are TRBV6-5 and TRBJ1-4; 9 positions agree with TRBD1. The CDR3 is 14 amino acids. Germline CDR1 MNHEY, CDR2 SVGAGI. The CDR3 loop is CASSHRGQYEKVFF. The CDR3 region has the DNA TGTGCCAGCAGTCACAGGGGGCAGTATGAAAAAGTGTTTTTT.

This clonotype was detected a few times. The V call is TRBV11-2, the J call TRBJ2-7, with 7 nucleotides matching TRBD1. Germline V gene data show CDR1 as SGHAT and CDR2 as FQNNGV. Trimming took 5 bases from V and 6 from J; bases not matched to a gene: 7. CDR3 size: 13 residues. The CDR3 sequence: CASSPLTGTEQYF. The CDR3 region has the DNA TGTGCCAGCAGCCCCCTGACAGGGACCGAGCAGTACTTC. Together with reference TRBV11-2 and TRBJ2-7, the CDR3 gives the full variable domain: EAGVAQSPRYKIIEKRQSVAFWCNPISGHATLYWYQQILGQGPKLLIQFQNNGVVDDSQLPKDRFSAERLKGVDSTLKIQPAKLEDSAVYLCASSPLTGTEQYFGPGTRLTVT.

This clonotype was counted between two and nine times. The chain links TRBV12-3 or TRBV12-4 to TRBJ1-3; 7 nucleotides agree with TRBD1. V lost 6 bases to trimming and J lost 4 bases; unmatched junction nucleotides: 6. The CDR3 runs 14 residues. The CDR3 loop is CASRPTGYGNTIYF. DNA of the CDR3: TGTGCCAGCAGACCGACAGGGTACGGAAACACCATATATTTT.

This clonotype showed up just a few times. The rearrangement links TRBV3-1 to TRBJ2-3, with D possibly being TRBD1 (6 bases). V dropped 2 bases and J dropped 0 bases, with 12 bases sitting between them. Germline V gene lookup returns CDR1 LGHDT and CDR2 YNNKEL (reference sequence). The CDR3 has 16 residues. The CDR3 sequence: CASSQTGFSSTDTQYF. The CDR3 bases are TGTGCCAGCAGCCAAACAGGGTTCTCTAGCACAGATACGCAGTATTTT.

The chain links TRBV10-2 to TRBJ1-1; 7 nucleotides match TRBD1. V shed 2 bases, J shed 1 base, and the junction held 4 bases outside the gene matches. Germline V gene lookup returns CDR1 WSHSY and CDR2 SAAADI. This CDR3 is 15 amino acids long. The CDR3 nucleotides read TGCGCCAGCAGTGAGAGGGGGCGGCAGAACACTGAAGCTTTCTTT. Protein sequence: CASSERGRQNTEAFF.